The rows below give T cell receptor beta chains drawn from one sample of a study of graft-versus-host responses after intestinal transplantation. Antigens for these TCRs are unknown. Data came from immunoSEQ multiplex PCR; TCRdb stores just in-frame clones and leaves some out. Among over 85,000 clones listed, approximately 94% were seen once. This specimen consisted of unstimulated CD4+ T cells sorted from spleen or lymph node cells, obtained before transplant. The receptors here all came from a human donor who was the organ donor for an intestinal transplant. The CDR3 runs from the conserved cysteine through the conserved F or W. Fields, in order: D gene, J gene, V gene, clone size, CDR3 protein, CDR3 DNA. D genes are given only for firm matches. Rows may omit the clone size; those that give it use once, few, many or a size class.

TRBD2,TRBJ2-1,TRBV27,.,CASSFVTSVSYNEQFF,TGTGCCAGCAGTTTCGTAACTAGCGTCTCCTACAATGAGCAGTTCTTC
.,TRBJ1-2,TRBV27,.,CASGRGDLYGYTF,TGTGCCAGCGGCCGAGGGGACCTCTATGGCTACACCTTC
TRBD2,TRBJ2-1,TRBV7-8,.,CASSLVVGTGGYLFF,TGTGCCAGCAGCTTAGTAGTGGGGACGGGAGGGTATCTGTTCTTC
.,TRBJ2-3,TRBV5-1,.,CASSQGGGRTDTQYF,TGCGCCAGCAGCCAGGGTGGGGGGCGCACAGATACGCAGTATTTT
.,TRBJ2-7,TRBV19,once,CASSMIGGDEQYF,TGTGCCAGTAGTATGATAGGGGGGGACGAGCAGTACTTC
.,TRBJ1-6,TRBV6-6,.,CASRQGYNSPLHF,TGTGCCAGCAGACAGGGTTATAATTCACCCCTCCACTTT
.,TRBJ1-3,TRBV7-9,.,CASSIGGNTIYF,TGTGCCAGCAGCATAGGGGGAAACACCATATATTTT
TRBD1,TRBJ2-7,TRBV28,.,CASRKPGQVRTYEQYF,TGTGCCAGCAGGAAACCAGGACAGGTCCGGACTTACGAGCAGTACTTC
TRBD1,TRBJ1-1,TRBV14,.,CASSQGQGANTEAFF,TGTGCCAGCAGCCAAGGACAGGGGGCGAACACTGAAGCTTTCTTT
.,TRBJ1-4,TRBV30,.,CAWKMNTGFTNEKLFF,TGTGCCTGGAAAATGAACACCGGATTTACTAATGAAAAACTGTTTTTT
.,TRBJ2-7,TRBV7-9,once,CASSLNVYYGEQYF,TGTGCCAGCAGCTTAAATGTATATTATGGGGAGCAGTACTTC
TRBD2,TRBJ2-3,TRBV5-1,.,CASSLEIAGGTDTQYF,TGCGCCAGCAGCTTGGAGATAGCGGGGGGCACAGATACGCAGTATTTT
.,TRBJ2-1,TRBV11-3,.,CASSLDGARLDEQFF,TGTGCCAGCAGCTTAGATGGGGCTCGCCTCGATGAGCAGTTCTTC
TRBD1,TRBJ2-3,TRBV6-1,.,CASSGKGGLRTGSTDTQYF,TGTGCCAGCAGTGGAAAGGGGGGCCTTCGGACAGGGAGCACAGATACGCAGTATTTT
TRBD1,TRBJ1-5,TRBV19,.,CASSTGGGSNQPQHF,TGTGCCAGTAGTACAGGGGGAGGAAGCAATCAGCCCCAGCATTTT
.,TRBJ1-2,TRBV7-9,.,CASSNSYGLTGHYGYTF,TGTGCCAGCAGCAATTCTTACGGGCTGACTGGCCACTATGGCTACACCTTC
.,TRBJ2-6,TRBV9,.,CASSVALVSGANVLTF,TGTGCCAGCAGCGTAGCTCTTGTCTCTGGGGCCAACGTCCTGACTTTC
.,TRBJ2-3,TRBV6-6,.,CASSYSSLSDTQYF,TGTGCCAGCAGTTACTCGTCCCTTTCAGATACGCAGTATTTT
.,TRBJ1-2,TRBV5-6,.,CASSLFGVIGYTF,TGTGCCAGCAGCTTGTTCGGGGTGATTGGCTACACCTTC
.,TRBJ2-3,TRBV2,.,CASSWTAEGADTQYF,TGTGCCAGCAGTTGGACCGCGGAAGGGGCAGATACGCAGTATTTT
.,TRBJ2-5,TRBV6-5,.,CASSYGLGETQYF,TGTGCCAGCAGTTACGGATTGGGAGAGACCCAGTACTTC
.,TRBJ2-1,TRBV5-1,.,CASSTGPSSRENEQFF,TGCGCCAGCAGCACCGGACCGTCCAGTAGGGAGAATGAGCAGTTCTTC
TRBD1,TRBJ2-7,TRBV15,once,CATSRAGTGAHEQYF,TGTGCCACCAGCAGGGCCGGGACAGGGGCCCACGAGCAGTACTTC
.,TRBJ1-5,TRBV6-1,.,CASSEQGNQPQHF,TGTGCCAGCAGTGAACAGGGCAATCAGCCCCAGCATTTT
.,TRBJ1-1,TRBV28,.,CASTVAGRPEAFF,TGTGCCAGCACCGTTGCGGGGCGACCTGAAGCTTTCTTT
TRBD2,TRBJ2-5,TRBV4-1,.,CASSQALAGGAETQYF,TGCGCCAGCAGCCAAGCCCTAGCGGGGGGTGCGGAGACCCAGTACTTC
.,TRBJ1-5,TRBV11-2,few,CASSLDLSNQPQHF,TGTGCCAGCAGCTTAGATCTTTCTAATCAGCCCCAGCATTTT
.,TRBJ1-2,TRBV4-3,.,CASSHPDAGTRSYGYTF,TGCGCCAGCAGCCACCCTGATGCCGGGACGCGAAGCTATGGCTACACCTTC
.,TRBJ1-5,TRBV4-2,once,CASSQEVGNQPQHF,TGTGCCAGCAGCCAAGAAGTAGGAAATCAGCCCCAGCATTTT
TRBD1,TRBJ1-4,TRBV18,.,CASSPSARTGTDNEKLFF,TGTGCCAGCTCACCCTCGGCTCGTACGGGGACAGATAATGAAAAACTGTTTTTT
TRBD1,TRBJ2-1,TRBV9,.,CASSPRTGSYNEQFF,TGTGCCAGCAGCCCCCGGACAGGGTCATACAATGAGCAGTTCTTC
.,TRBJ2-7,TRBV10-3,.,CAISESGRGFAGEQYF,TGTGCCATCAGTGAGTCCGGACGGGGCTTCGCGGGGGAGCAGTACTTC
.,TRBJ1-2,TRBV15,once,CATSRDRETVFYGYTF,TGTGCCACCAGCAGAGATAGGGAGACAGTTTTCTATGGCTACACCTTC
.,TRBJ2-2,TRBV28,.,CASSLVYGGHGELFF,TGTGCCAGCAGTTTAGTTTATGGGGGCCACGGGGAGCTGTTTTTT
.,TRBJ1-2,TRBV6-1,.,CASSATANYGYTF,TGTGCCAGCAGTGCGACAGCTAACTATGGCTACACCTTC
TRBD2,TRBJ2-7,TRBV9,.,CASSVGGGGPNGDEQYF,TGTGCCAGCAGCGTAGGGGGCGGGGGTCCAAATGGAGACGAGCAGTACTTC
.,TRBJ1-6,TRBV28,.,CASSSLVSPLHF,TGTGCCAGCAGTTCCCTCGTTTCACCCCTCCACTTT
.,TRBJ2-7,TRBV30,.,CAWSVLGVSYEQYF,TGTGCCTGGAGTGTACTGGGGGTTTCCTACGAGCAGTACTTC
.,TRBJ1-1,TRBV28,.,CASSSRVPRTEAFF,TGTGCCAGCAGTTCCCGGGTGCCACGCACTGAAGCTTTCTTT
TRBD1,TRBJ1-5,TRBV12-5,.,CASADDRGRINQPQHF,TGTGCTAGTGCCGACGACAGGGGGCGAATTAATCAGCCCCAGCATTTT
.,TRBJ2-1,TRBV6-4,.,CASSDLGSKGQFF,TGTGCCAGCAGTGATCTGGGGTCCAAGGGGCAGTTCTTC
.,TRBJ1-5,TRBV27,few,CASSFRFQGNQPQHF,TGTGCCAGCAGTTTTAGGTTTCAGGGCAATCAGCCCCAGCATTTT
TRBD1,TRBJ1-2,TRBV10-2,.,CASSESAGGQGTDNYGYTF,TGCGCCAGCAGTGAATCTGCGGGGGGACAGGGGACCGACAACTATGGCTACACCTTC